These T cell receptor beta chains were read from a single sample in a study of shared clonotypes between healthy human individuals. Generated by immunoSEQ multiplex PCR, the TCRdb table keeps only in-frame clones and is missing some. The sample has 550,000 to 800,000 clones; 90% are singletons. Sequenced material: memory CD8+ T cells from PBMCs. Receptor source: a man between 18 and 35 years old in good health. Some clones in this sample may be carry-over from other donors' samples. CDR3s include the opening cysteine and the closing phenylalanine or tryptophan. D genes are given only for firm matches. Size tells how often a clone was seen (once, few, many) or the class of an expanded clone, and some rows leave it out.

TRBV28	-	TRBJ1-5	-	TGTGCCAGCAGCCCCCGGGAGGTGATCCGAAATCAGCCCCAGCATTTT	CASSPREVIRNQPQHF
TRBV27	-	TRBJ2-7	-	TGTGCCAGCAGTTTAAGGGCAGGGAGCTCCTACGAGCAGTACTTC	CASSLRAGSSYEQYF
TRBV25-1	-	TRBJ2-3	-	TGTGCCAGCAGTGTTACAGGGGAGGCAGATACGCAGTATTTT	CASSVTGEADTQYF
TRBV28	-	TRBJ2-1	-	TGTGCCAGCAGTTTACTTGCAGGAACGGATGAGCAGTTCTTC	CASSLLAGTDEQFF
TRBV11-2	-	TRBJ1-3	-	TGTGCCAGCAGCTTTCCCAGCAGCTCTGGAAACACCATATATTTT	CASSFPSSSGNTIYF
TRBV6-6	-	TRBJ1-3	-	TGTGCCAGCAGTTACCTGGGGCAGGGTGGAAACACCATATATTTT	CASSYLGQGGNTIYF
TRBV9	-	TRBJ2-7	-	TGTGCCAGCAGTGGTGGGGGACACGGGTCCTACGAGCAGTACTTC	CASSGGGHGSYEQYF
TRBV6-5	-	TRBJ2-7	-	TGTGCCAGCACCGCGGGGGCCGTTCCCTACGAGCAGTACTTC	CASTAGAVPYEQYF
TRBV27	-	TRBJ1-1	TRBD1	TGTGCCAGCAGTTTGAGTCAGGGGGCGAACACTGAAGCTTTCTTT	CASSLSQGANTEAFF
TRBV7-9	-	TRBJ2-7	TRBD1	TGTGCCAGCAGCCCACCCAGGGGGCCCACCTACGAGCAGTACTTC	CASSPPRGPTYEQYF
TRBV11-2	once	TRBJ2-7	TRBD2	TGTGCCAGCAGCTTACTAGCGGGAGACCTCTACGAGCAGTACTTC	CASSLLAGDLYEQYF
TRBV4-2	few	TRBJ2-5	TRBD2	TGTGCCAGCAGCCAAGATCGGGGACTAGAGGTTGGGGAGCAGTACTTC	CASSQDRGLEVGEQYF
TRBV4-3	-	TRBJ2-5	-	TGCGCCAGCAGCCTGGGAGATCGACAAGAGACCCAGTACTTC	CASSLGDRQETQYF
TRBV7-9	-	TRBJ1-2	TRBD1	TGTGCCAGCAGCCGGCTGACAGGGGACGACTATGGCTACACCTTC	CASSRLTGDDYGYTF
TRBV27	-	TRBJ2-7	-	TGTGCCAGCAGTTTTTCGGATGGGTCCTACGAGCAGTACTTC	CASSFSDGSYEQYF
TRBV6-5	few	TRBJ1-1	-	TGTGCCAGCAGTTACATCCGAAACACTGAAGCTTTCTTT	CASSYIRNTEAFF
TRBV29-1	-	TRBJ2-5	-	TGCAGCGTTGAAGACCAAGAGGACACGAGAGGGGAGACCCAGTACTTC	CSVEDQEDTRGETQYF
TRBV4-1	-	TRBJ2-3	-	TGCGCCAGCAGCCTAGAGCCCCCCGGGAGTGATACGCAGTATTTT	CASSLEPPGSDTQYF
TRBV10-2	once	TRBJ2-7	-	TGCGCCAGCAGTAATGACGGAGCCTACGAGCAGTACTTC	CASSNDGAYEQYF
TRBV9	few	TRBJ1-1	-	TGTGCCAGCAGCGAAAGAGGATCAGTGAACACTGAAGCTTTCTTT	CASSERGSVNTEAFF
TRBV27	-	TRBJ2-7	TRBD2	TGTGCCAGCAGCACAACTAGCGGGGGCTCCTACGAGCAGTACTTC	CASSTTSGGSYEQYF
TRBV29-1	-	TRBJ2-1	TRBD2	TGCAGCGTCCGGATAGCGGGAGACGGTGAGCAGTTCTTC	CSVRIAGDGEQFF
TRBV27	-	TRBJ1-4	-	TGTGCCAGCAGTTCCGGAAGATACCAGGGGGAAAAACTGTTTTTT	CASSSGRYQGEKLFF
TRBV19	-	TRBJ1-4	-	TGTGCCAGTAACTCGAACAGGGCAACTAATGAAAAACTGTTTTTT	CASNSNRATNEKLFF
TRBV27	-	TRBJ2-7	TRBD1	TGTGCCAGCAGTTTATTTAGAGGGACAGTGTACTACGAGCAGTACTTC	CASSLFRGTVYYEQYF
TRBV29-1	-	TRBJ2-1	TRBD1	TGCAGCGGGCGGCAGGGGGCACTCGGGGAGCAGTTCTTC	CSGRQGALGEQFF
TRBV9	few	TRBJ2-1	TRBD1	TGTGCCAGCAGCGCCCCCGGGACAGAGTACAATGAGCAGTTCTTC	CASSAPGTEYNEQFF
TRBV4-3	-	TRBJ2-3	-	TGCGCCAGCAGCCAAATGAGGGGGAGCACAGATACGCAGTATTTT	CASSQMRGSTDTQYF
TRBV5-4	-	TRBJ2-1	TRBD1	TGTGCCAGCAGGGGCGACAGGGGTGGAAATGAGCAGTTCTTC	CASRGDRGGNEQFF
TRBV6-5	-	TRBJ2-7	-	TGTGCCAGCACCAAAATACAGGGTATGCTATACGAGCAGTACTTC	CASTKIQGMLYEQYF
TRBV5-4	-	TRBJ2-3	TRBD2	TGTGCCAGCAGCCTAGGCCCAGCGGGAGCACGAAACACAGATACGCAGTATTTT	CASSLGPAGARNTDTQYF
TRBV19	-	TRBJ1-4	TRBD1	TGTGCCAGTAGTGAGGGGGCTAAGGAAAAACTGTTTTTT	CASSEGAKEKLFF
TRBV9	-	TRBJ2-7	-	TGTGCCAGCAGCGGGGGGGACAGTGCCTACGAGCAGTACTTC	CASSGGDSAYEQYF
TRBV7-9	-	TRBJ2-2	-	TGTGCCAGCAGCTTAGTTCTACGGCAGCGGGACACCGGGGAGCTGTTTTTT	CASSLVLRQRDTGELFF
TRBV5-4	-	TRBJ2-5	-	TGTGCCAGCAGCTTGGCGGTTAAAGAGACCCAGTACTTC	CASSLAVKETQYF
TRBV6-1	once	TRBJ2-7	-	TGTGCCAGCAGTTCCCTCGTCTTTCGGGAGCAGTACTTC	CASSSLVFREQYF
TRBV5-5	-	TRBJ1-1	-	TGTGCCAGCAGCCCGCCGGGGGTAGGGTACACTGAAGCTTTCTTT	CASSPPGVGYTEAFF
TRBV6-6	-	TRBJ2-5	-	TGTGCCAGCAGTTACGGGGCGTGGGACGAGACCCAGTACTTC	CASSYGAWDETQYF
TRBV13	-	TRBJ2-7	-	TGTGCCAGCAGCTTAGAGGCAGACCCCTACGAGCAGTACTTC	CASSLEADPYEQYF
TRBV27	-	TRBJ2-7	TRBD2	TGTGCCAGCAGTTTCCTCGAGGGATGGGGGGGACGATACGAGCAGTACTTC	CASSFLEGWGGRYEQYF
TRBV5-1	once	TRBJ2-2	TRBD2	TGCGCCAGCAGCCAGGGACTAGCGGGACCTTACACCGGGGAGCTGTTTTTT	CASSQGLAGPYTGELFF
TRBV5-1	-	TRBJ2-6	-	TGCGCCAGCAGCCCCCGTCCCCGGGGTGCTGGGGCCAACGTCCTGACTTTC	CASSPRPRGAGANVLTF
TRBV4-1	-	TRBJ1-1	-	TGCGCCAGCAGCCAAGAACGGGGCTCCACTGAAGCTTTCTTT	CASSQERGSTEAFF
TRBV19	-	TRBJ2-6	-	TGTGCCAGTAGTATAGATAATCGGGGGCAAGGTCCTGGGGCCAACGTCCTGACTTTC	CASSIDNRGQGPGANVLTF
TRBV27	-	TRBJ2-7	TRBD1	TGTGCCAGCAAAGCGGGCGCGGGACAGGGTAGCGAGCAGTACTTC	CASKAGAGQGSEQYF